What follows are 9 T cell receptor beta chains derived from one specimen sequenced in a study of Graves' ophthalmopathy and Graves' hyperthyroidism. Amplification targeted the TCR beta CDR3 regions, with RNA transcripts as the source material. The first-round RT-PCR employed HTBI primers together with the Qiagen OneStep RT-PCR kit. A multiplex PCR was then performed as the second round. Each CDR3 protein is one row after TCRdb ran MiXCR on the multiplex PCR reads. The sample has 300,000 to 400,000 distinct CDR3 sequences; about 17% are singletons. The sequencing sample was made of peripheral blood. The receptors were sampled from an adult woman with stable Graves' hyperthyroidism.

This clonotype was picked up many times. This chain connects TRBV7-2 to TRBJ2-7, with TRBD1 as a possible D gene (6 bases). With 1 base removed from V and 7 bases from J, the gap between germline ends came to 17 bases. From germline, CDR1 is SGHTA and CDR2 FQGNSA. This CDR3 contains 15 residues. The DNA for the CDR3 is TGTGCCAGCAGCTTAGTAACAGGGTGGGCGAGTGAGCAGTACTTC. Protein product: CASSLVTGWASEQYF.

Worth noting for this clonotype: Possible read error: a much larger clone is one base away. V gene TRBV27 combines with J gene TRBJ2-7; 11 bases agree with TRBD2. The CDR3 is made up of 15 amino acids. The germline V gene encodes CDR1 MNHEY and CDR2 SMNVEV (reference sequence). The CDR3 bases are TGTGCCAGCAATTTACTAGCGGGAGTAATCTACGAGCAGTACTTC. Protein product: CASNLLAGVIYEQYF.

This clonotype was counted only a few times. The chain is built from TRBV30 and TRBJ2-7; 10 bases align to TRBD2. There are 14 residues in the CDR3. Germline V gene lookup returns CDR1 GTSNPN and CDR2 SVGIG (reference sequence). V gave up 0 bases and J gave up 5 bases; unmatched junction bases: 4. The chain's CDR3 is CAWSVLAGNDEQYF. The CDR3 nucleotides read TGTGCCTGGAGTGTACTAGCGGGAAACGACGAGCAGTACTTC.

A single count supports this clonotype. This sequence joins TRBV4-2 and TRBJ2-5, with 9 bases aligning to TRBD2. The V gene's germline CDR1 is LGHNA and CDR2 YNFKEQ. Germline trimming cut 0 bases from V and 2 bases from J; bases unmatched to any gene: 4. This CDR3 region has 16 residues. The CDR3 protein is CASSQEGAGGQETQYF. CDR3 in DNA: TGTGCCAGCAGCCAAGAAGGAGCGGGGGGACAAGAGACCCAGTACTTC.

For this clonotype: The conserved closing phenylalanine or tryptophan is absent in this CDR3, likely reflecting a read error. The limits of the CDR3 on the DNA are not certain, so only TCRdb's listed CDR3 is given. The chain has TRBV2 and TRBJ2-2; TRBD1 is taken as the D call from the table, unchecked against the DNA. The CDR3 numbers 14 amino acids, ends counted. Germline lookup yields CDR1 SNHLY and CDR2 FYNNEI. The CDR3 sequence is CASRGGVRTGELCV.

Remarks on this clonotype: A much larger clone lies a single base off, so this may be a read error. V usage is TRBV7-8 and J usage is TRBJ2-4; possibly TRBD1 for D (5 bases). Germline values: CDR1 SGHVS, CDR2 FQNEAQ. This CDR3 spans 16 amino acids. The CDR3 DNA reads TGCGCCAGCAGCCGTACCGGACGTGGGGCCAAAAACATTAAGTACTTC. Its protein product is CASSRTGRGAKNIKYF.

Turning to this clonotype: This may stem from a read error, because a much larger clone lies one nucleotide away. It is likely a read error, because the conserved phenylalanine at the end of the CDR3 is missing. J is TRBJ1-2 and V is TRBV12-3 or TRBV12-4; 7 positions match TRBD1. V shed 3 bases, J shed 0 bases, and the junction held 7 bases outside the gene matches. The CDR3 length is 16 residues. In nucleotides, the CDR3 is TGTGCCAGCAGTTTCCGACAGGGCATAACTAACTATGGCTACACCTTA. The encoded protein is CASSFRQGITNYGYTL.

The chain has TRBV3-1 and TRBJ1-2; D is perhaps TRBD1 (5 bases). The CDR3 totals 15 residues. Germline assignment: CDR1 LGHDT and CDR2 YNNKEL (reference sequence). Trimming stripped 1 base from V and 8 bases from J, with 17 bases between. CDR3 bases: TGTGCCAGCAGCCAAGCACTTGGGGCAGGTGGCGGCTACACCTTC. Protein: CASSQALGAGGGYTF.

This clonotype was counted ten times or more. The chain carries TRBV20-1 and TRBJ1-1, with D possibly being TRBD1 (5 bases). V gave up 0 bases and J gave up 3 bases, with 11 bases separating them. CDR1 and CDR2 from the germline V gene are DFQATT and SNEGSKA (reference sequence). The CDR3 is made up of 14 amino acids. CDR3 DNA sequence: TGCAGTGCTAGAGATTTTCCACAGGACACTGAAGCTTTCTTT. Translating it yields CSARDFPQDTEAFF.